This TCR beta chain was recovered during a study of shared clonotypes between healthy human individuals. Study summary: Every donor yielded three CD4 naive, three CD4 memory, two CD8 naive and one CD8 memory plate.

All donors were Caucasian adults living in Nashville, Tennessee. As concerns this clone: Its antigen is unidentified. The same CDR3 is also encoded by other DNA sequences in this sample.

The authors ran the assay at deep level. Clones were sequenced by immunoSEQ multiplex PCR, and TCRdb holds only the in-frame ones, with some missing. Of more than 400,000 clones in the sample, 96% were seen once. This CDR3 is built from 12 residues. V dropped 3 bases and J dropped 3 bases, with 5 bases sitting between them. Germline V lookup: CDR1 KGHSH, CDR2 LQKENI. Study-wide results and limits: There were few donors, and this limited the genetic and exposure-history diversity represented.

The chain has TRBV18 and TRBJ2-5; unclear D gene. Sequenced: naive CD4+ T cells sorted from blood. The sample's subset: CD45RA+ positively selected. The TCR comes from a woman aged 30 to 39 in good health. The CDR3 reads CASSPQEETQYF. CDR3 DNA sequence: TGTGCCAGCTCACCTCAAGAAGAGACCCAGTACTTC.